A selection of T cell receptor beta chains follows, all from one sample in a study of T cells in Graves' hyperthyroidism and ophthalmopathy. TCRdb re-called the multiplex PCR reads through MiXCR, storing one row per CDR3 protein. The table shows fewer than 900,000 distinct CDR3 sequences, with about a sixth occurring only once. The sample taken for sequencing was blood. These receptors all stem from a man aged 18 to 30 with Graves' hyperthyroidism. CDR3s include the opening cysteine and the closing phenylalanine or tryptophan. The D gene is left open where the match is weak. Rows may omit the clone size; those that give it use once, few, many or a size class.

clone_size	d_call	v_call	cdr3_length	j_call	cdr3_aa	cdr3_nt
NA	NA	TRBV6-1	12	TRBJ1-4	CASSATSEKLFF	TGTGCCAGCAGTGCAACTTCAGAAAAACTGTTTTTT
many	NA	TRBV28	13	TRBJ2-1	CASSPPERTPKFF	TGTGCCAGCAGCCCACCAGAACGGACTCCCAAGTTCTTC
many	NA	TRBV11-1	15	TRBJ1-4	CASSPIDRPNEKLFF	TGTGCCAGCAGCCCGATCGACAGACCCAATGAAAAACTGTTTTTT
few	NA	TRBV28	13	TRBJ2-7	CASSLQRIGEQYF	TGTGCCAGCAGTTTACAGCGCATCGGGGAGCAGTACTTC
few	TRBD2	TRBV9	14	TRBJ2-5	CASSRAGAQETQYF	TGTGCCAGCAGCCGAGCGGGAGCGCAAGAGACCCAGTACTTC
NA	NA	TRBV4-2	16	TRBJ2-7	CASSHSMEPSSYEQYF	TGTGCCAGCAGCCATTCAATGGAACCGAGCTCCTACGAGCAGTACTTC
NA	NA	TRBV7-9	16	TRBJ1-2	CASSLAAPFVADGYTF	TGTGCCAGCAGCTTAGCCGCACCATTCGTTGCAGATGGCTACACCTTC
many	TRBD2	TRBV7-8	13	TRBJ2-1	CASLLAGVTEQFF	TGTGCCAGCCTCCTAGCGGGAGTCACTGAGCAGTTCTTC
many	NA	TRBV7-2	15	TRBJ2-7	CASGSALGGMGEQYF	TGTGCCAGCGGATCAGCTCTGGGCGGGATGGGGGAGCAGTACTTC
many	NA	TRBV6-5	13	TRBJ2-7	CASSYARPYEQYF	TGTGCCAGCAGTTACGCTAGACCCTACGAGCAGTACTTC
few	NA	TRBV20-1	12	TRBJ1-5	CSAREGIQPQHF	TGCAGTGCTAGAGAGGGAATTCAGCCCCAGCATTTT
many	NA	TRBV18	15	TRBJ2-5	CASSPPSGGGETQYF	TGTGCCAGCTCACCACCTAGCGGAGGCGGAGAGACCCAGTACTTC
NA	TRBD1	TRBV24-1	15	TRBJ2-7	CATSARTGGSYEQYF	TGTGCCACCAGTGCCCGGACAGGGGGCTCCTACGAGCAGTACTTC
many	NA	TRBV24-1	15	TRBJ2-1	CATSAEGKGGNEQFF	TGTGCCACCAGTGCTGAGGGAAAGGGAGGCAATGAGCAGTTCTTC
NA	NA	TRBV2	17	TRBJ1-5	CASSEVWAGKVGQPQHF	TGTGCCAGCAGTGAAGTATGGGCGGGGAAGGTGGGTCAGCCCCAGCATTTT
few	NA	TRBV14	12	TRBJ1-1	CASSPGGLEAFF	TGTGCCAGCAGCCCCGGCGGCCTTGAAGCTTTCTTT
many	TRBD2	TRBV20-1	11	TRBJ2-7	CSPGTSYEQYF	TGCAGTCCCGGGACTAGCTACGAGCAGTACTTC
few	NA	TRBV27	13	TRBJ2-5	CASSFDFKETQYF	TGTGCCAGCAGTTTTGACTTTAAAGAGACCCAGTACTTC
many	NA	TRBV11-3	13	TRBJ2-5	CASSFLRESLQYF	TGTGCCAGCAGCTTTCTCCGGGAGAGCCTTCAGTACTTC
many	NA	TRBV28	16	TRBJ2-3	CASSLSGKGGTDTQYF	TGTGCCAGCAGTTTATCGGGGAAGGGGGGCACAGATACGCAGTATTTT
NA	NA	TRBV19	14	TRBJ1-4	CASKGMGKAEKLFF	TGTGCCAGTAAGGGTATGGGGAAGGCGGAAAAACTGTTTTTT
NA	TRBD2	TRBV25-1	15	TRBJ2-5	CASSEPGRGQETQYF	TGTGCCAGCAGTGAACCCGGGAGGGGCCAAGAGACCCAGTACTTC
NA	NA	TRBV15	13	TRBJ2-7	CATSRVWGSEQYF	TGTGCCACCAGCAGAGTTTGGGGCTCCGAGCAGTACTTC
NA	NA	TRBV11-2	18	TRBJ2-4	CASSLGRGKGRAKNIQYF	TGTGCCAGCAGCTTAGGTAGGGGAAAAGGAAGAGCCAAAAACATTCAGTACTTC
many	NA	TRBV28	14	TRBJ2-5	CASSTQGGGETQYF	TGTGCCAGCAGTACCCAGGGGGGAGGAGAGACCCAGTACTTC
NA	NA	TRBV5-7	16	TRBJ1-2	CASSLPLGGINYGYTF	TGTGCCAGCAGCCTCCCACTGGGGGGTATCAACTATGGCTACACCTTC
NA	NA	TRBV19	13	TRBJ2-7	CASSWGPRLEQYF	TGTGCCAGTAGTTGGGGCCCCAGGCTCGAGCAGTACTTC
NA	NA	TRBV2	12	TRBJ2-1	CASSGYSNEQFF	TGTGCCAGCAGTGGGTACAGCAATGAGCAGTTCTTC
NA	NA	TRBV6-1	16	TRBJ1-2	CASSAPGRRPAAGYTF	TGTGCCAGCAGTGCCCCGGGGAGAAGACCGGCCGCTGGCTACACCTTC
many	TRBD2	TRBV6-1	15	TRBJ2-7	CASSAELAGEDEQYF	TGTGCCAGCAGTGCAGAACTAGCGGGAGAGGACGAGCAGTACTTC
many	NA	TRBV18	14	TRBJ2-2	CASSPSRQPGELFF	TGTGCCAGCTCACCCTCTAGACAGCCCGGGGAGCTGTTTTTT
many	NA	TRBV28	15	TRBJ1-6	CASRNLAAGGSPLHF	TGTGCCAGCAGAAACCTTGCGGCAGGAGGCTCACCCCTCCACTTT
NA	NA	TRBV9	16	TRBJ1-2	CASSATPGRSSYGYTF	TGTGCCAGCAGCGCAACTCCGGGACGGAGCTCCTATGGCTACACCTTC
many	NA	TRBV24-1	12	TRBJ2-1	CATSEPDNEQFF	TGTGCCACCAGTGAGCCCGACAATGAGCAGTTCTTC
many	TRBD2	TRBV27	16	TRBJ2-3	CASSPPSGRRTDTQYF	TGTGCCAGCAGTCCACCTAGCGGACGACGCACAGATACGCAGTATTTT
many	NA	TRBV7-2	13	TRBJ2-7	CASSSLSNYEQYF	TGTGCCAGCAGCTCCCTCTCCAACTACGAGCAGTACTTC
NA	TRBD1	TRBV11-3	15	TRBJ1-6	CASSLDGQGESPLHF	TGTGCCAGCAGCTTAGACGGACAGGGAGAGTCACCCCTCCACTTT
few	NA	TRBV5-5	15	TRBJ1-4	CASSLALRDYEKLLF	TGTGCCAGCAGCTTGGCCCTACGAGACTACGAAAAACTGCTTTTT
many	TRBD2	TRBV10-3	16	TRBJ2-1	CAISESSLAGIYEQFF	TGTGCCATCAGTGAGTCATCCCTAGCGGGTATCTATGAGCAGTTCTTC
NA	TRBD2	TRBV12-5	13	TRBJ2-7	CASGFPGGSEQYF	TGTGCTAGTGGTTTCCCGGGGGGGAGCGAGCAGTACTTC
NA	TRBD1	TRBV30	13	TRBJ2-5	CAWSVGTEETQYF	TGTGCCTGGAGTGTGGGGACAGAAGAGACCCAGTACTTC
many	NA	TRBV30	14	TRBJ2-5	CAWNFIGGRETQYF	TGTGCCTGGAATTTTATAGGGGGTAGAGAGACCCAGTACTTC
few	TRBD2	TRBV5-4	16	TRBJ2-5	CASSWSAREGLETQYF	TGTGCCAGCAGCTGGTCAGCGCGGGAGGGCCTGGAGACCCAGTACTTC
NA	TRBD2	TRBV7-9	17	TRBJ2-2	CASSLEGLAGESGELFF	TGTGCCAGCAGCTTAGAAGGACTAGCGGGAGAATCCGGGGAGCTGTTTTTT
many	TRBD1	TRBV20-1	12	TRBJ1-1	CSAPGTGTEAFF	TGCAGTGCACCCGGGACAGGGACTGAAGCTTTCTTT
NA	TRBD1	TRBV6-2/TRBV6-3	13	TRBJ1-5	CASSYRGPQPQHF	TGTGCCAGCAGTTACAGGGGGCCTCAGCCCCAGCATTTT
NA	NA	TRBV9	14	TRBJ2-7	CASSVGPGGREQYF	TGTGCCAGCAGCGTAGGTCCCGGGGGTCGCGAGCAGTACTTC
NA	TRBD1	TRBV10-3	18	TRBJ1-1	CAIRTGTGEQGSNTEAFF	TGTGCCATCAGAACCGGGACAGGGGAACAGGGGTCGAACACTGAAGCTTTCTTT
many	TRBD1	TRBV3-1	15	TRBJ2-5	CASSDRGIGGETQYF	TGTGCCAGCAGCGACAGGGGGATAGGAGGAGAGACCCAGTACTTC
many	TRBD2	TRBV20-1	13	TRBJ2-5	CSAPLAGGETQYF	TGCAGTGCCCCACTAGCGGGAGGGGAGACCCAGTACTTC
NA	NA	TRBV6-1	13	TRBJ2-7	CACSGHGAYEQYF	TGTGCCTGTAGCGGACACGGGGCCTACGAGCAGTACTTC
few	NA	TRBV2	14	TRBJ1-3	CASSQSISGNTIYF	TGTGCCAGCAGCCAAAGTATCTCTGGAAACACCATATATTTT
NA	TRBD2	TRBV11-3	15	TRBJ2-7	CASSYDGLAEGEQYF	TGTGCCAGCAGCTACGATGGGCTAGCGGAGGGAGAGCAGTACTTC
few	TRBD2	TRBV5-5	16	TRBJ2-7	CASALWGGGTTYEQYF	TGTGCCAGCGCATTGTGGGGAGGCGGGACTACCTACGAGCAGTACTTC
NA	NA	TRBV10-2	13	TRBJ2-1	CASTGVTYDEQFF	TGCGCCAGCACGGGAGTCACCTACGATGAGCAGTTCTTC
few	NA	TRBV27	14	TRBJ1-5	CASSFSGSHQPQHF	TGTGCCAGCAGTTTTTCAGGGAGTCATCAGCCCCAGCATTTT
many	TRBD2	TRBV6-2/TRBV6-3	16	TRBJ2-2	CATAIRTSSNTGELFF	TGTGCCACCGCGATACGGACTAGTTCAAACACCGGGGAGCTGTTTTTT